These 23 T cell receptor beta chains share one sample of origin, sequenced in a study of T cell repertoires in ileal Crohn's disease (dated by TCRdb to about 2019). Receptor amplification or capture employed the immunoSEQ multiplex PCR assay. Entries here come from immuneACCESS through TCRdb and include only in-frame sequences with V and J called. Some clones fail to appear in such tables; in the studies checked, an unresolved V gene covers under half of the shortfall, and the cause of the remainder is unknown. Within this sample are under 35,000 clones, with just under 80% of them counted one time only. The ten largest clones take up under 20% of the sample. The specimen was ileal tissue. These receptors were collected from an adult with Crohn's disease.

The CDR3: CASSEKDSDEQFF. The CDR3 DNA follows: TGTGCCAGCAGCGAAAAGGACAGCGATGAGCAGTTCTTC. The chain joins TRBV6-4 to TRBJ2-1; D is perhaps TRBD1 (6 bases). This CDR3 is 13 amino acids long. Germline V gene sequence: CDR1 MRHNA, CDR2 SNTAGT. Trimming took off 6 bases at V and 8 bases at J, with 14 bases between the two ends.

This clone was counted a few times. The rearrangement links TRBV6-1 to TRBJ2-3, with TRBD2 matching 13 bases. Germline trimming cut 6 bases from V and 4 bases from J; bases unmatched to any gene: 4. The length of the CDR3 is 15 residues. Germline loops: CDR1 MNHNS, CDR2 SASEGT. CDR3 DNA: TGTGCCAGCAGCGGGACTAGCGGGGTCTCAGATACGCAGTATTTT. As protein: CASSGTSGVSDTQYF.

The chain has TRBV28 and TRBJ2-7, with 7 bases fitting TRBD2. The CDR3 has 16 amino acids. Germline V gene lookup returns CDR1 MDHEN and CDR2 SYDVKM. V lost 7 bases to trimming and J lost 5 bases; unmatched junction nucleotides: 17. CDR3 amino acids: CASTLLGGITGDEQYF. Here the CDR3 DNA reads TGTGCCAGCACCCTACTGGGGGGGATCACGGGCGACGAGCAGTACTTC.

The CDR3 nucleotides are TGTGCCAGCAGTGACTCTAGCGGGAGCACCGGGGAGCTGTTTTTT. Translated, it gives CASSDSSGSTGELFF. V is TRBV6-4 and J is TRBJ2-2, with 9 bases fitting TRBD2. J was trimmed by 4 bases and V by 0 bases; bases with no gene match: 0. The CDR3 length is 15 residues. CDR1 is MRHNA, CDR2 SNTAGT, per germline.

This chain joins TRBV7-2 and TRBJ2-7; TRBD1 aligns across 7 bases. CDR1 is SGHTA and CDR2 is FQGNSA in the germline V gene. The junction had 17 bases not matched to a gene; V was cut back by 4 bases and J by 5 bases. This CDR3 spans 17 amino acids. The CDR3 DNA is TGTGCCAGCAGCTCGGTAAAGGGGGCTGGCCTGTCTAACGAGCAGTACTTC. Its translation is CASSSVKGAGLSNEQYF. The complete variable domain, with remaining parts taken from reference TRBV7-2 and TRBJ2-7, reads GAGVSQSPSNKVTEKGKDVELRCDPISGHTALYWYRQSLGQGLEFLIYFQGNSAPDKSGLPSDRFSAERTGGSVSTLTIQRTQQEDSAVYLCASSSVKGAGLSNEQYFGPGTRLTVT.

The chain joins TRBV5-1 to TRBJ2-2, with D perhaps TRBD2 (5 bases). CDR1 SGHRS and CDR2 YFSETQ come from the germline V gene. The CDR3 has 11 residues. The V end was cut by 3 bases, the J end by 8 bases, with 5 bases between. The DNA for the CDR3 is TGCGCCAGCAGCTCGGGGGGGGAGCTGTTTTTT. This sequence encodes CASSSGGELFF.

The chain joins TRBV20-1 to TRBJ2-3; D not certain. CDR3 length: 11 residues. CDR1 is DFQATT, CDR2 SNEGSKA, per germline (reference sequence). The germline V and J ends were trimmed by 5 bases and 4 bases, with 7 bases remaining between them. The CDR3 sequence is CSAQSADTQYF. DNA of the CDR3: TGCAGTGCTCAGTCCGCAGATACGCAGTATTTT.

This rearrangement joins TRBV5-6 to TRBJ1-1; 11 positions match TRBD1. Looked up from germline, CDR1 is SGHDT and CDR2 is YYEEEE. V trimming: 3 bases; J trimming: 4 bases; junction bases outside the gene matches: 8. The CDR3 has 16 residues. The CDR3 here is CASSWTGGDSSTEAFF. CDR3 DNA sequence: TGTGCCAGCAGCTGGACAGGGGGCGATTCAAGCACTGAAGCTTTCTTT.

The chain couples TRBV19 to TRBJ1-2; D possibly corresponds to TRBD1 (5 bases). This CDR3 has 17 amino acids. CDR1 and CDR2 from the germline V gene are LNHDA and SQIVND (reference sequence). Trimming cost V 3 bases and J 3 bases, with 20 bases left between them. In DNA form, the CDR3 reads TGTGCCAGTAGTATCCGAGGGGCCACGGGAGGTTACTATGGCTACACCTTC. Encoded protein: CASSIRGATGGYYGYTF.

The chain is built from TRBV5-1 and TRBJ2-1; 12 nucleotides align to TRBD2. V lost 0 bases and J lost 2; bases outside the gene matches: 3. From germline, CDR1 is SGHRS and CDR2 YFSETQ. The CDR3 is 17 amino acids. CDR3 protein: CASSLEASGRAYNEQFF. CDR3 coding DNA: TGCGCCAGCAGCTTGGAGGCTAGCGGGAGGGCCTACAATGAGCAGTTCTTC.

The genes are TRBV27 and TRBJ2-1; tentative D call: TRBD1 (7 bases). With 1 base removed from V and 6 bases from J, the gap between germline ends came to 13 bases. Germline V gene data show CDR1 as MNHEY and CDR2 as SMNVEV (reference sequence). The CDR3 is 15 residues long. The CDR3: CASSLWQGGGNEQFF. The CDR3 bases are TGTGCCAGCAGTTTATGGCAGGGGGGCGGCAATGAGCAGTTCTTC.

The J gene is TRBJ1-1, the V gene TRBV9; D gene uncertain. The CDR3 has 13 residues. Trimming stripped 0 bases from V and 0 bases from J, with 3 bases between. Germline values: CDR1 SGDLS, CDR2 YYNGEE. DNA of the CDR3: TGTGCCAGCAGCGTAGTTATGAACACTGAAGCTTTCTTT. Translation gives CASSVVMNTEAFF.

V and J are TRBV10-3 and TRBJ1-2, with D possibly being TRBD1 (5 bases). Germline V gives CDR1 ENHRY, CDR2 SYGVKD. This CDR3 is 13 amino acids long. Trimming removed 10 bases from V and 8 bases from J, with 20 bases in between. CDR3 protein: CATGTGADFGYTF. The CDR3 DNA reads as TGTGCCACCGGGACTGGGGCGGATTTCGGCTACACCTTC.

The chain recombines TRBV7-2 with TRBJ2-5; possibly TRBD1 for D (5 bases). The CDR3 runs to 14 residues. Trimming took 6 bases from V and 11 from J, leaving 22 bases between them. Germline assignment: CDR1 SGHTA and CDR2 FQGNSA. The CDR3, as DNA: TGTGCCAGCAGAGGGGCAGGGCCCTCAAATCTGCAGTACTTC. Its translation is CASRGAGPSNLQYF.

The V and J genes are TRBV4-2 and TRBJ1-1; D is unclear. V was clipped by 4 bases and J by 1 base, with 10 bases between them. The CDR3 extends over 14 amino acids. The germline CDR1 and CDR2 sequences are LGHNA and YNFKEQ. The CDR3: CASSPVGPNTEAFF. As DNA, the CDR3 is TGTGCCAGCAGCCCCGTTGGGCCGAACACTGAAGCTTTCTTT.

The chain links TRBV30 to TRBJ1-3; D ambiguous. Germline V CDR1 and CDR2: GTSNPN, SVGIG (reference sequence). The length of the CDR3 is 14 residues. V lost 4 bases, J lost 3 bases, and 13 bases lay in between. Written as DNA, the CDR3 is TGTGCCTGGACCCGAGGTGGAAGTGGAAACACCATATATTTT. This sequence encodes CAWTRGGSGNTIYF.

V gene TRBV7-8 combines with J gene TRBJ1-1; no reliable D call. This CDR3 has 15 amino acids. V lost 1 base, J lost 2 bases, and 11 bases lay in between. Germline CDR1 and CDR2: SGHVS and FQNEAQ. The CDR3 here is CASSLEEVFNTEAFF. The CDR3 bases are TGTGCCAGCAGCTTAGAGGAGGTCTTCAACACTGAAGCTTTCTTT.

The count of this clone is one. The rearrangement uses TRBV11-2 and TRBJ2-3; 9 bases are a match to TRBD2. V lost 6 bases and J lost 2; bases outside the gene matches: 6. Germline V gene lookup returns CDR1 SGHAT and CDR2 FQNNGV. This CDR3 has 15 amino acids. The CDR3 DNA reads as TGTGCCAGCAGTCCACGCGGGGGGGCCACAGATACGCAGTATTTT. Its protein is CASSPRGGATDTQYF.

V usage is TRBV19 and J usage is TRBJ1-5; perhaps TRBD1 as D (5 bases). Germline CDR1 and CDR2: LNHDA and SQIVND (reference sequence). V shed 6 bases and J shed 0 bases, with 12 bases lying between them. The CDR3 extends over 15 amino acids. In DNA, the CDR3 is TGTGCCAGTAGAGTACAGGAATATAGCAATCAGCCCCAGCATTTT. This encodes CASRVQEYSNQPQHF.

The chain has TRBV15 and TRBJ1-6, with TRBD1 matching over 8 bases. Germline assignment: CDR1 LNHNV and CDR2 YYDKDF (reference sequence). The V and J ends lost 0 bases and 10 bases, in that order; junction bases with no gene match: 5. This CDR3 is 15 amino acids long. The DNA for the CDR3 is TGTGCCACCAGCAGAGATCAGGGGGCTGGCTCACCCCTCCACTTT. It yields the protein CATSRDQGAGSPLHF.

This clone was found a few times. Other nucleotide sequences from this sample produce the same CDR3. The gene calls are TRBV7-9 and TRBJ1-1; D ambiguous. CDR3 length: 14 residues. Per the germline V gene, CDR1 is SEHNR and CDR2 is FQNEAQ (reference sequence). Trimming took off 7 bases at V and 1 base at J, with 13 bases between the two ends. The DNA for the CDR3 is TGTGCCAGCATTGTTCCGGGGAAGAACACTGAAGCTTTCTTT. Translation: CASIVPGKNTEAFF. Variable domain in full (rest from reference TRBV7-9 and TRBJ1-1): DTGVSQNPRHKITKRGQNVTFRCDPISEHNRLYWYRQTLGQGPEFLTYFQNEAQLEKSRLLSDRFSAERPKGSFSTLEIQRTEQGDSAMYLCASIVPGKNTEAFFGQGTRLTVV.

This chain connects TRBV6-1 to TRBJ2-3, with D perhaps TRBD2 (6 bases). CDR3 length equals 12 residues. Trimming shortened V by 2 bases and J by 11 bases, and 11 bases separated the two germline ends. Germline V gene lookup returns CDR1 MNHNS and CDR2 SASEGT. CDR3 nucleotides: TGTGCCAGCAGTGAATCATTCGGGGGGCAGTATTTT. Protein sequence: CASSESFGGQYF.

The table lists this clone with a count of one. The chain joins TRBV7-9 to TRBJ2-3, with D possibly TRBD2 on 6 matching bases. Trimming left V 1 base short and J 2 bases short, with 10 bases between. CDR1 SEHNR and CDR2 FQNEAQ come from the germline V gene (reference sequence). This CDR3 comprises 15 residues. The CDR3 DNA reads as TGTGCCAGCAGCTTAGGGGAGGCGAACACAGATACGCAGTATTTT. It codes for CASSLGEANTDTQYF.